The 15 T cell receptor beta chains reported below all come from one sample, sequenced in a study of blood T cell repertoires in COVID-19. Generated by immunoSEQ multiplex PCR, the TCRdb table keeps only in-frame clones and is missing some. The sample holds around 25,000 clones, roughly 79% seen once. The specimen sequenced was peripheral blood. The origin of the receptors is a man in his fifties or sixties with COVID-19, enrolled during active disease.

The chain joins TRBV19 to TRBJ2-7; D might be TRBD1 (6 bases). Germline values: CDR1 LNHDA, CDR2 SQIVND (reference sequence). Trimming removed 2 bases from V and 3 bases from J, with 14 bases in between. The CDR3 sequence is 15 residues long. The CDR3 DNA is TGTGCCAGTAGTATATTGTTGGACAGCTACTACGAGCAGTACTTC. Amino acid sequence: CASSILLDSYYEQYF.

The J gene is TRBJ2-5, the V gene TRBV14; 10 nucleotides match TRBD1. The junction had 4 bases not matched to a gene; V was cut back by 4 bases and J by 5 bases. The CDR3 has 14 amino acids. Per germline, CDR1 SGHDN and CDR2 FVKESK. In DNA, the CDR3 is TGTGCCAGCAGCCGGGACAGGGGTATGGAGACCCAGTACTTC. Residues: CASSRDRGMETQYF.

This sequence joins TRBV5-1 and TRBJ1-2; 9 positions agree with TRBD1. This CDR3 is 17 amino acids long. Germline CDR1 SGHRS, CDR2 YFSETQ. V shed 4 bases and J 2 bases; nucleotides not matched to a gene: 12. CDR3 residues: CASSPHSGTGQNYGYTF. CDR3 nucleotides: TGCGCCAGCAGCCCTCATTCCGGGACAGGGCAAAACTATGGCTACACCTTC.

This chain uses TRBV2 with TRBJ2-7; the match to TRBD2 covers 10 bases. With 4 bases clipped from V and 3 bases from J, the junction kept 3 bases outside the gene matches. Germline CDR1 and CDR2: SNHLY and FYNNEI. The CDR3 totals 14 residues. CDR3 loop: CASSGLAGDYEQYF. DNA for the CDR3: TGTGCCAGCAGTGGTCTAGCGGGGGACTACGAGCAGTACTTC.

The genes are TRBV28 and TRBJ1-2; 7 nucleotides match TRBD1. CDR3 length: 14 amino acids. Germline values: CDR1 MDHEN, CDR2 SYDVKM. CDR3 protein: CAAIRQGRVYGYTF. Written as DNA, the CDR3 is TGTGCAGCCATTCGACAGGGAAGAGTCTATGGCTACACCTTC.

This clone has a handful of counts. The chain combines TRBV19 with TRBJ1-5; 7 positions match TRBD1. Germline assignment: CDR1 LNHDA and CDR2 SQIVND (reference sequence). This CDR3 contains 17 residues. The V and J ends lost 5 bases and 2 bases, in that order; junction bases with no gene match: 12. CDR3 in DNA: TGTGCCAGTAGTGCCCCTTCCCAGGGGGTCGGCAATCAGCCCCAGCATTTT. This sequence encodes CASSAPSQGVGNQPQHF.

The chain couples TRBV15 to TRBJ1-1; TRBD1 matches 8 bases. The CDR3 has 14 residues. Germline lookup yields CDR1 LNHNV and CDR2 YYDKDF (reference sequence). The junction had 5 bases not matched to a gene; V was cut back by 3 bases and J by 5 bases. CDR3 nucleotides: TGTGCCACCAGCAGGAGGACAGGGAAGACTGAAGCTTTCTTT. Translation: CATSRRTGKTEAFF.

The V and J genes are TRBV23-1 and TRBJ2-1, with unresolved D. TRBV23-1 is placed among ORFs of uncertain function. The germline V and J ends were trimmed by 4 bases and 0 bases, with 25 bases remaining between them. This CDR3 spans 20 amino acids. The CDR3: CASSRTQKTTDITSYNEQFF. The CDR3 region has the DNA TGCGCCAGCAGTCGCACCCAGAAGACAACCGACATAACCTCCTACAATGAGCAGTTCTTC.

This rearrangement joins TRBV5-1 to TRBJ2-5, with 7 bases lining up with TRBD1. The germline CDR1 and CDR2 sequences are SGHRS and YFSETQ. The ends lost 3 bases at V and 1 base at J; junction bases unmatched: 3. The CDR3 spans 14 residues. CDR3 in amino acids: CASSWTGLQETQYF. CDR3 in DNA: TGCGCCAGCAGCTGGACAGGCCTCCAAGAGACCCAGTACTTC.

This clone was seen only a few times. This sequence joins TRBV19 and TRBJ1-4; 7 bases fit TRBD1. This CDR3 region has 17 residues. CDR1 and CDR2 from the germline V gene are LNHDA and SQIVND (reference sequence). Trimming cost V 5 bases and J 0 bases; bases outside gene matches: 9. CDR3 residues: CASSRWDSLATNEKLFF. For the CDR3, the DNA is TGTGCCAGTAGTCGGTGGGACAGCCTTGCAACTAATGAAAAACTGTTTTTT. The full variable domain, completed using reference TRBV19 and TRBJ1-4, is DGGITQSPKYLFRKEGQNVTLSCEQNLNHDAMYWYRQDPGQGLRLIYYSQIVNDFQKGDIAEGYSVSREKKESFPLTVTSAQKNPTAFYLCASSRWDSLATNEKLFFGSGTQLSVL.

The gene calls are TRBV30 and TRBJ2-1; D is possibly TRBD1 (6 bases). CDR1 and CDR2 (germline): GTSNPN, SVGIG (reference sequence). The V and J ends lost 4 bases and 10 bases respectively, with 17 bases between them. This CDR3 comprises 13 residues. The chain's CDR3 is CAWKSERQGEQFF. The CDR3 DNA follows: TGTGCCTGGAAGTCGGAGCGTCAGGGGGAGCAGTTCTTC.

The chain carries TRBV12-3 or TRBV12-4 and TRBJ2-7, with D possibly matching TRBD2 (5 bases). V was cut by 5 bases and J by 3 bases, with 11 bases left in between. This CDR3 region has 13 residues. CDR3 loop: CASSPTSFYEQYF. The CDR3 bases are TGTGCCAGCAGTCCCACTAGTTTCTACGAGCAGTACTTC.

This clone came up once. The CDR3 reads CASSAGQGSPQPQHF. CDR3 DNA: TGTGCCAGCAGCGCGGGACAGGGTTCCCCTCAGCCCCAGCATTTT. The chain uses TRBV19 and TRBJ1-5; 9 bases fit TRBD1. Germline loops: CDR1 LNHDA, CDR2 SQIVND (reference sequence). The CDR3 totals 15 residues. V trimming: 9 bases; J trimming: 6 bases; junction bases outside the gene matches: 12. Complete variable domain (other parts from reference TRBV19 and TRBJ1-5): DGGITQSPKYLFRKEGQNVTLSCEQNLNHDAMYWYRQDPGQGLRLIYYSQIVNDFQKGDIAEGYSVSREKKESFPLTVTSAQKNPTAFYLCASSAGQGSPQPQHFGDGTRLSIL.

The chain links TRBV6-5 to TRBJ1-2, with 11 bases aligning to TRBD1. The CDR3 runs 15 residues. V trimming: 5 bases; J trimming: 7 bases; junction bases outside the gene matches: 9. Germline V gene data show CDR1 as MNHEY and CDR2 as SVGAGI. The CDR3 is CASSPPDRGLTGYTF. For the CDR3, the DNA is TGTGCCAGCAGTCCACCGGACAGGGGGCTGACTGGCTACACCTTC.

Note on this clone: No DNA is shown, since the ends of the CDR3 on it are uncertain; the CDR3 is the one TCRdb lists. CDR3: CASSDFRGSEAFF. The chain is built from TRBV6-4 and TRBJ1-1. Per germline, CDR1 MRHNA and CDR2 SNTAGT. Termini included, the CDR3 measures 13 amino acids.